Below are 2 T cell receptor beta chains sequenced from a single sample in a study of T cells in Graves' hyperthyroidism and ophthalmopathy. TCR beta CDR3 regions were amplified from RNA. TCR CDR3 regions were first amplified by RT-PCR with HTBI primers. One entry per CDR3 protein, called by TCRdb with MiXCR from the multiplex PCR reads. This table has 200,000 to 250,000 distinct CDR3 sequences, 15% to 20% appearing once. Input material: blood. Receptor source: a woman younger than 35 with Graves' ophthalmopathy.

In this sample, this clonotype turned up a few times. This could be a read error, since a much larger clone is one nucleotide away. Here the CDR3 DNA reads TGCAGTGTTAGCCTGGGAACAGGGGGCAATCAGCCCCAGCATTTT. Protein sequence: CSVSLGTGGNQPQHF. The chain combines TRBV20-1 with TRBJ1-5, with TRBD1 matching over 7 bases. This CDR3 has 15 amino acids. The germline CDR1 and CDR2 sequences are DFQATT and SNEGSKA (reference sequence). The V segment lost 7 bases and the J segment 2 bases; nucleotides outside the gene matches: 11.

This clonotype was picked up a small number of times. The V and J genes are TRBV2 and TRBJ2-7, with 12 bases lining up with TRBD2. The CDR3 covers 15 residues. V dropped 7 bases and J dropped 4; count of bases not matched to a gene: 8. Germline V CDR1 and CDR2: SNHLY, FYNNEI. The CDR3 loop is CASNGMGTSGYEQYF. CDR3 DNA: TGTGCCAGCAATGGGATGGGGACTAGCGGGTACGAGCAGTACTTC.